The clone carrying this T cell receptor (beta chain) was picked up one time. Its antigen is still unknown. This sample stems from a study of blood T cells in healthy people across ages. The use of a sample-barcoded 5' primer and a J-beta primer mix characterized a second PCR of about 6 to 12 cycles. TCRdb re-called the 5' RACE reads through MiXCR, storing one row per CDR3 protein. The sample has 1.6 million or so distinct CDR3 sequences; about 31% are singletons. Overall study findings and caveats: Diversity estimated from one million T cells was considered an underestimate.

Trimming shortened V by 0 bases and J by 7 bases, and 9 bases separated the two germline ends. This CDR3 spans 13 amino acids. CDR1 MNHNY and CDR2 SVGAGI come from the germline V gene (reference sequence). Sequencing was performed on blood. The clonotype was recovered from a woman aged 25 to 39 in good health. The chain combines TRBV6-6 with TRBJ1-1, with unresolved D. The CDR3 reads CASSYSGSFEAFF. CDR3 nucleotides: TGTGCCAGCAGTTACTCGGGAAGCTTTGAAGCTTTCTTT.